The clone carrying this T cell receptor (beta chain) was observed a handful of times. Its antigen is not known. The source of the sample is a study of cytomegalovirus exposure and HLA in healthy donors. Overall study results and limits: In a later analysis, TCR beta V- and J-gene trimming showed a link to a missense DCLRE1C variant.

Germline trimming cut 3 bases from V and 5 bases from J; bases unmatched to any gene: 1. Per the germline V gene, CDR1 is MDHEN and CDR2 is SYDVKM. The CDR3 sequence is 14 residues long. The study ran its PCR with 60 Vbeta and 13 Jbeta primers. The data were produced by immunoSEQ multiplex PCR, yet TCRdb's version contains in-frame clones alone and is incomplete. Of some 270,000 clones listed, roughly 80% are singletons. The TCR was taken from a girl aged 2 to 10 in good health and CMV-seronegative. This rearrangement joins TRBV28 to TRBJ1-5; 10 bases are a match to TRBD1. Material: PBMCs. The CDR3 protein is CASSFGTGDQPQHF. In nucleotides, the CDR3 is TGTGCCAGCAGTTTTGGGACAGGGGATCAGCCCCAGCATTTT.